What follows are 25 T cell receptor beta chains derived from one specimen sequenced in a study of OX40 agonist ivuxolimab in advanced cancers. Some clones are missing from TCRdb's copy, which holds only in-frame ones; the method was immunoSEQ multiplex PCR. Counted here are approximately 10,000 clones, 88% occurring once; the ten biggest clones make up approximately 10%. The specimen was CD4+ or CD8+ T cells sorted from blood, collected in a trial of the OX40 agonist ivuxolimab. The receptors were sampled from an adult with an advanced solid tumor such as melanoma, head and neck, liver or kidney cancer.

This sequence joins TRBV4-2 and TRBJ1-1, with D possibly TRBD1 on 6 matching bases. This CDR3 comprises 15 residues. The germline gives CDR1 LGHNA, CDR2 YNFKEQ. V gave up 4 bases and J gave up 5 bases, with 17 bases separating them. The CDR3 is CASSPLLGAWTEAFF. The CDR3 DNA reads TGTGCCAGCAGCCCCCTCCTGGGGGCGTGGACTGAAGCTTTCTTT.

The V gene is TRBV2, the J gene TRBJ2-3; D is ambiguous. This CDR3 has 13 residues. Per germline, CDR1 SNHLY and CDR2 FYNNEI. With 3 bases removed from V and 3 bases from J, the gap between germline ends came to 7 bases. CDR3 bases: TGTGCCAGCAGTGATGTCTCAACAGATACGCAGTATTTT. Translated, it gives CASSDVSTDTQYF.

The chain recombines TRBV9 with TRBJ1-1; D ambiguous. The CDR3 extends over 17 amino acids. Per germline, CDR1 SGDLS and CDR2 YYNGEE. Trimming shortened V by 0 bases and J by 1 base, and 16 bases separated the two germline ends. The CDR3 here is CASSVAPVGAWNTEAFF. The CDR3 DNA is TGTGCCAGCAGCGTAGCCCCCGTGGGTGCCTGGAACACTGAAGCTTTCTTT.

V is TRBV6-5 and J is TRBJ1-1; 7 bases line up with TRBD1. The germline gives CDR1 MNHEY, CDR2 SVGAGI. This CDR3 region has 14 residues. Trimming at V came to 6 bases and at J to 0 bases, leaving 4 bases not matched to a gene. CDR3 sequence reads: CASRAGTVNTEAFF. Here the CDR3 DNA reads TGTGCCAGCAGGGCCGGGACAGTGAACACTGAAGCTTTCTTT.

The gene calls are TRBV4-1 and TRBJ1-5, with 8 bases identical to TRBD1. The CDR3 has 15 amino acids. Germline trimming cut 1 base from V and 3 bases from J; bases unmatched to any gene: 2. Germline V gene sequence: CDR1 MGHRA, CDR2 YSYEKL. CDR3 protein: CASSQVQGDNQPQHF. In nucleotides, the CDR3 is TGCGCCAGCAGCCAAGTACAGGGGGACAATCAGCCCCAGCATTTT.

V and J are TRBV7-2 and TRBJ2-1; TRBD2 matches 7 bases. CDR3 length: 16 amino acids. Germline V CDR1 and CDR2: SGHTA, FQGNSA. V trimming: 1 base; J trimming: 4 bases; junction bases outside the gene matches: 7. The CDR3 reads CASSLEGLAVYNEQFF. CDR3 coding DNA: TGTGCCAGCAGCTTAGAGGGCCTAGCGGTGTACAATGAGCAGTTCTTC.

This clone has more than one count but fewer than ten. This chain joins TRBV29-1 and TRBJ2-2; 10 nucleotides align to TRBD1. The J segment lost 2 bases and the V segment lost 6 bases, leaving 6 bases of the junction unmatched. This CDR3 has 15 amino acids. Germline V gene data show CDR1 as SQVTM and CDR2 as ANQGSEA. In DNA form, the CDR3 reads TGCAGCGTACCTAGACAGGGGGCAAACACCGGGGAGCTGTTTTTT. Its translation is CSVPRQGANTGELFF.

V and J are TRBV7-9 and TRBJ1-1; no definite D call. Germline V gene data show CDR1 as SEHNR and CDR2 as FQNEAQ (reference sequence). The ends were cut back, 3 bases at V and 0 bases at J, with 8 bases in the middle. The CDR3 covers 14 residues. The chain's CDR3 is CASSLQRMNTEAFF. DNA of the CDR3: TGTGCCAGCAGCTTGCAGAGGATGAACACTGAAGCTTTCTTT.

The CDR3 nucleotides read TGTGCCAGCAGTCCCAGTGGGGAAGGCTACGAGCAGTACTTC. Translation: CASSPSGEGYEQYF. J is TRBJ2-7 and V is TRBV27; D not resolved. The ends were cut back, 5 bases at V and 3 bases at J, with 14 bases in the middle. Germline values: CDR1 MNHEY, CDR2 SMNVEV (reference sequence). CDR3 length: 14 residues.

The V and J genes are TRBV19 and TRBJ1-1; unclear D gene. CDR1 is LNHDA, CDR2 SQIVND, per germline (reference sequence). The ends were cut back, 1 base at V and 1 base at J, with 4 bases in the middle. The CDR3 has 13 amino acids. In DNA, the CDR3 is TGTGCCAGTAGTATAGGACGGAACACTGAAGCTTTCTTT. Translation: CASSIGRNTEAFF.

The chain combines TRBV4-1 with TRBJ1-5; D gene uncertain. The CDR3 sequence is 15 residues long. Per the germline V gene, CDR1 is MGHRA and CDR2 is YSYEKL. V lost 1 base to trimming and J lost 2 bases, with 9 bases between them. The CDR3 here is CASSQAGTGNQPQHF. CDR3 nucleotides: TGCGCCAGCAGCCAAGCGGGAACGGGCAATCAGCCCCAGCATTTT.

The rearrangement joins TRBV5-4 to TRBJ2-7; 8 positions agree with TRBD1. V was pared by 4 bases and J by 0 bases, with 12 bases of the junction left unmatched. The CDR3 spans 17 residues. CDR1 SGHNT and CDR2 YYREEE come from the germline V gene (reference sequence). CDR3 in amino acids: CASSPPGTGAGSYEQYF. The CDR3 nucleotides are TGTGCCAGCAGCCCGCCCGGGACAGGTGCCGGCTCCTACGAGCAGTACTTC. The full variable domain, its missing parts supplied by reference TRBV5-4 and TRBJ2-7, is ETGVTQSPTHLIKTRGQQVTLRCSSQSGHNTVSWYQQALGQGPQFIFQYYREEENGRGNFPPRFSGLQFPNYSSELNVNALELDDSALYLCASSPPGTGAGSYEQYFGPGTRLTVT.

The V call is TRBV19, the J call TRBJ1-6; 7 bases map to TRBD1. This CDR3 comprises 19 residues. Unmatched junction bases numbered 24, after V lost 6 bases and J lost 10 bases. Germline V gene lookup returns CDR1 LNHDA and CDR2 SQIVND (reference sequence). The CDR3 reads CASRPNGQAPTPHRSPLHF. The CDR3 nucleotides read TGTGCCAGTAGGCCTAACGGACAGGCCCCTACTCCACACCGATCACCCCTCCACTTT.

The DNA for the CDR3 is TGTGCCAGTACACCAGGGACAGGGGGCGCGGTTGGCTACACCTTC. Translated: CASTPGTGGAVGYTF. The chain links TRBV19 to TRBJ1-2; 12 bases are shared with TRBD1. This CDR3 is 15 amino acids long. Germline V CDR1 and CDR2: LNHDA, SQIVND (reference sequence). With V trimmed by 7 bases and J by 7 bases, 10 bases remained unmatched.

The gene calls are TRBV13 and TRBJ1-5; D possibly corresponds to TRBD1 (5 bases). The germline gives CDR1 PRHDT, CDR2 FYEKMQ (reference sequence). The CDR3 is 14 residues long. V gave up 4 bases and J gave up 1 base, with 8 bases separating them. CDR3 DNA: TGTGCCAGCAGCTCGGGACTGAGCAATCAGCCCCAGCATTTT. Translated: CASSSGLSNQPQHF.

The chain recombines TRBV4-1 with TRBJ1-2; TRBD1 aligns across 8 bases. CDR1 and CDR2 from the germline V gene are MGHRA and YSYEKL. Trimming cost V 4 bases and J 4 bases; bases outside gene matches: 11. The CDR3 is 16 amino acids. The CDR3 region is CASSPNGITGGYGYTF. The CDR3 coding sequence is TGCGCCAGCAGCCCGAATGGGATCACAGGGGGCTATGGCTACACCTTC.

The chain combines TRBV2 with TRBJ2-5; D possibly matches TRBD1 or TRBD2 (6 bases each). The CDR3 has 15 amino acids. CDR1 SNHLY and CDR2 FYNNEI come from the germline V gene. Trimming removed 6 bases at V and 0 bases at J, with 14 bases between. DNA for the CDR3: TGTGCCAGCAGGGGGGGACACCAGTACCAAGAGACCCAGTACTTC. Translated: CASRGGHQYQETQYF.

The table lists this clone with a count of one. The chain couples TRBV6-5 to TRBJ2-1; D is unresolved. Germline loops: CDR1 MNHEY, CDR2 SVGAGI. V lost 0 bases and J 5 bases, leaving 14 bases between the germline ends. The CDR3 consists of 16 residues. The CDR3 DNA follows: TGTGCCAGCAGTTACTCGAGGTCGCTAGGAGACAATGAGCAGTTCTTC. It translates to CASSYSRSLGDNEQFF.

This clone was recorded a few times. The rearrangement links TRBV2 to TRBJ2-7, with D unclear. This CDR3 spans 14 amino acids. The germline CDR1 and CDR2 sequences are SNHLY and FYNNEI. The V gene lost 6 bases and the J gene lost 2 bases, with 14 bases spanning the gap. CDR3 in DNA: TGTGCCAGCAGGGCCGGCCACGATACCTACGAGCAGTACTTC. Residues: CASRAGHDTYEQYF.

The gene calls are TRBV9 and TRBJ2-7; possible D gene TRBD1, 6 bases. Deletions cut 4 bases from V and 3 bases from J, with 20 bases between. The germline CDR1 and CDR2 sequences are SGDLS and YYNGEE. CDR3 length: 16 amino acids. CDR3 amino acids: CASSLRTAVPLYEQYF. The CDR3 DNA reads as TGTGCCAGCAGCCTTCGGACAGCAGTACCACTCTACGAGCAGTACTTC.

V gene TRBV7-9 combines with J gene TRBJ2-1, with D perhaps matching TRBD2 (5 bases). Trimming removed 3 bases at V and 4 bases at J, with 13 bases between. CDR1 and CDR2 from the germline V gene are SEHNR and FQNEAQ (reference sequence). The length of the CDR3 is 15 residues. DNA for the CDR3: TGTGCCAGCAGCTTGGAACTAGGGAAATACAATGAGCAGTTCTTC. This encodes CASSLELGKYNEQFF.

The CDR3 nucleotides are TGTGCCAGCAGCCATTCCCAGGGCCTGCAAGAGACCCAGTACTTC. This translates into CASSHSQGLQETQYF. The rearrangement joins TRBV14 to TRBJ2-5, with a weak D call TRBD1 (5 bases). Per the germline V gene, CDR1 is SGHDN and CDR2 is FVKESK. The CDR3 has 15 residues. Between the trimmed V and J ends, which lost 3 bases and 2 bases, there was a span of 13 bases.

The chain is built from TRBV5-5 and TRBJ2-7, with D perhaps matching TRBD2 (5 bases). The germline gives CDR1 SGHKS, CDR2 YYEKEE (reference sequence). This CDR3 is built from 12 residues. V was pared by 2 bases and J by 6 bases, with 9 bases between. The CDR3, as DNA: TGTGCCAGCAGCTTTTCTGGGAGCGAGCAGTACTTC. This encodes CASSFSGSEQYF.

This clone was counted only a few times. The chain carries TRBV9 and TRBJ1-1, with no clear D. Germline V gives CDR1 SGDLS, CDR2 YYNGEE. The CDR3 is made up of 13 amino acids. V dropped 2 bases and J dropped 6 bases, with 11 bases sitting between them. The CDR3 DNA sequence: TGTGCCAGCAGCGTCCCGGGAGGTGCTGAAGCTTTCTTT. This gives the protein CASSVPGGAEAFF.

J is TRBJ1-3 and V is TRBV9; weak D call: TRBD1 (6 bases). Germline loops: CDR1 SGDLS, CDR2 YYNGEE. V was pared by 3 bases and J by 0 bases, with 16 bases between. This CDR3 comprises 17 residues. CDR3 region: CASSETGPLPSGNTIYF. CDR3 nucleotides: TGTGCCAGCAGCGAGACAGGTCCCCTTCCCTCTGGAAACACCATATATTTT.